Below, 26 T cell receptor beta chains from the same sample are listed, as sequenced in a study of shared clonotypes between healthy human individuals (dated by TCRdb to the early 2020s). Libraries were built with the immunoSEQ multiplex PCR assay. The clones in this table, taken by TCRdb from immuneACCESS, are in-frame only. Not every clone is retained; where verified, under half of the shortfall comes from an unresolved V gene, and the cause of the rest is unknown. In all, the sample holds approximately 530,000 clones, and approximately 95% of those were seen once. The biggest ten clones account for 0.055% to 0.075% of the sample. Specimen: naive CD4+ T cells sorted from blood. According to the study, the label for this sample's cell subset or site signals: CD45RA+ positively selected. These receptors were taken from a woman aged 30 to 39 in good health.

The V gene is TRBV29-1, the J gene TRBJ2-5; D perhaps matches TRBD1 (6 bases). V lost 0 bases and J 0 bases, leaving 8 bases between the germline ends. The V gene's germline CDR1 is SQVTM and CDR2 ANQGSEA. This CDR3 contains 14 residues. DNA of the CDR3: TGCAGCGTTGAAGACCGGGACAACCAAGAGACCCAGTACTTC. Translation: CSVEDRDNQETQYF.

CDR3 sequence reads: CASSRLRAGNYEQYF. DNA for the CDR3: TGTGCCAGCAGCCGGTTGAGGGCAGGGAACTACGAGCAGTACTTC. J is TRBJ2-7 and V is TRBV7-8; either TRBD1 or TRBD2 may fit D (5 bases each). Trimming took off 5 bases at V and 3 bases at J, with 17 bases between the two ends. Germline values: CDR1 SGHVS, CDR2 FQNEAQ. This CDR3 comprises 15 residues.

The chain employs TRBV7-2 and TRBJ1-5; D unresolved. The CDR3 totals 15 residues. Germline CDR1 SGHTA, CDR2 FQGNSA. Trimming took 4 bases from V and 7 from J, leaving 17 bases between them. The CDR3 reads CASSSQEGWEQPQHF. The CDR3 DNA reads as TGTGCCAGCAGCTCCCAGGAGGGATGGGAGCAGCCCCAGCATTTT. The variable domain in full, with the rest retrieved from reference TRBV7-2 and TRBJ1-5, is GAGVSQSPSNKVTEKGKDVELRCDPISGHTALYWYRQSLGQGLEFLIYFQGNSAPDKSGLPSDRFSAERTGGSVSTLTIQRTQQEDSAVYLCASSSQEGWEQPQHFGDGTRLSIL.

The chain uses TRBV5-1 and TRBJ2-2; D is possibly TRBD1 (6 bases). Germline V lookup: CDR1 SGHRS, CDR2 YFSETQ. V was pared by 6 bases and J by 0 bases, with 15 bases between. The CDR3 has 16 amino acids. CDR3 sequence (DNA): TGCGCCAGCAAAACAGGGTGGCTGTCGAACACCGGGGAGCTGTTTTTT. It codes for CASKTGWLSNTGELFF.

The chain employs TRBV5-5 and TRBJ1-5, with TRBD1 as a possible D gene (5 bases). Trimming removed 3 bases from V and 0 bases from J, with 10 bases in between. CDR3 length equals 15 residues. The V gene's germline CDR1 is SGHKS and CDR2 YYEKEE (reference sequence). The CDR3 loop reads CASSWGLYSNQPQHF. As DNA, the CDR3 is TGTGCCAGCAGCTGGGGACTTTATAGCAATCAGCCCCAGCATTTT. The variable domain in full, with the rest retrieved from reference TRBV5-5 and TRBJ1-5, is DAGVTQSPTHLIKTRGQQVTLRCSPISGHKSVSWYQQVLGQGPQFIFQYYEKEERGRGNFPDRFSARQFPNYSSELNVNALLLGDSALYLCASSWGLYSNQPQHFGDGTRLSIL.

The count of this clone is one. The rearrangement joins TRBV19 to TRBJ2-5, with no clear D. V gave up 3 bases and J gave up 3 bases, with 8 bases separating them. The CDR3 totals 13 residues. CDR1 is LNHDA, CDR2 SQIVND, per germline (reference sequence). For the CDR3, the DNA is TGTGCCAGTAGTATGGGAAGAGAAGAGACCCAGTACTTC. Its translation: CASSMGREETQYF.

The chain has TRBV28 and TRBJ1-4; D ambiguous. With 4 bases removed from V and 8 bases from J, the gap between germline ends came to 5 bases. The CDR3 runs 11 residues. CDR1 and CDR2 from the germline V gene are MDHEN and SYDVKM. CDR3 in amino acids: CASSSEEKLFF. CDR3 bases: TGTGCCAGCAGTTCAGAAGAAAAACTGTTTTTT.

J is TRBJ2-1 and V is TRBV12-5; D is uncertain. CDR3 length: 17 residues. The V gene's germline CDR1 is LGHNT and CDR2 FRNRAP. V gave up 6 bases and J gave up 0 bases, with 18 bases separating them. In nucleotides, the CDR3 is TGTGCTAGTGGGGTGGGCCTTCCGGTCAGCTCCTACAATGAGCAGTTCTTC. As protein: CASGVGLPVSSYNEQFF. Using reference TRBV12-5 and TRBJ2-1 for the parts outside the CDR3, the full variable domain is DARVTQTPRHKVTEMGQEVTMRCQPILGHNTVFWYRQTMMQGLELLAYFRNRAPLDDSGMPKDRFSAEMPDATLATLKIQPSEPRDSAVYFCASGVGLPVSSYNEQFFGPGTRLTVL.

This clone was detected only once. This rearrangement joins TRBV5-1 to TRBJ2-1; 7 bases map to TRBD1. V lost 1 base, J lost 6 bases, and 7 bases stayed unmatched. The CDR3 has 15 amino acids. Germline loops: CDR1 SGHRS, CDR2 YFSETQ. CDR3 in DNA: TGCGCCAGCAGCTTGTACGTGACAGGGCTCAATGAGCAGTTCTTC. Encoded protein: CASSLYVTGLNEQFF.

The V call is TRBV4-2, the J call TRBJ2-5; D is ambiguous. The CDR3 consists of 11 residues. Deletions cut 5 bases from V and 2 bases from J, with 3 bases between. CDR1 is LGHNA, CDR2 YNFKEQ, per germline. The CDR3 DNA follows: TGTGCCAGCAGCTTGCAAGAGACCCAGTACTTC. Amino acids: CASSLQETQYF.

The gene calls are TRBV5-1 and TRBJ2-2, with 7 bases lining up with TRBD2. CDR1 and CDR2 (germline): SGHRS, YFSETQ. Trimming cost V 6 bases and J 5 bases; bases outside gene matches: 7. The CDR3 sequence is 14 residues long. The CDR3 DNA sequence: TGCGCCAGCAAGGGACTACGGGGGACCGGGGAGCTGTTTTTT. This translates into CASKGLRGTGELFF. The full variable domain, rest sourced from reference TRBV5-1 and TRBJ2-2, is KAGVTQTPRYLIKTRGQQVTLSCSPISGHRSVSWYQQTPGQGLQFLFEYFSETQRNKGNFPGRFSGRQFSNSRSEMNVSTLELGDSALYLCASKGLRGTGELFFGEGSRLTVL.

The chain combines TRBV28 with TRBJ1-2; 7 nucleotides line up with TRBD1. Looked up from germline, CDR1 is MDHEN and CDR2 is SYDVKM. The CDR3 spans 14 residues. Unmatched junction bases numbered 6, after V lost 4 bases and J lost 4 bases. DNA of the CDR3: TGTGCCAGCAGTTCTTTTGGGGACAGCTATGGCTACACCTTC. Translation: CASSSFGDSYGYTF.

The chain is built from TRBV11-2 and TRBJ1-2; TRBD1 matches 9 bases. V lost 4 bases, J lost 5 bases, and 8 bases stayed unmatched. CDR1 is SGHAT and CDR2 is FQNNGV in the germline V gene. The CDR3 covers 15 residues. Here the CDR3 reads CASSSRTGVNYGYTF. In nucleotides, the CDR3 is TGTGCCAGCAGCTCACGGACAGGGGTTAATTATGGCTACACCTTC.

The J gene is TRBJ2-1, the V gene TRBV10-3; 8 bases match TRBD2. J was trimmed by 8 bases and V by 5 bases; bases with no gene match: 8. The CDR3 runs 14 residues. Germline V gene lookup returns CDR1 ENHRY and CDR2 SYGVKD. The CDR3 sequence is CAISLPGLDDEQFF. CDR3 in DNA: TGTGCCATCAGTCTCCCGGGACTAGATGATGAGCAGTTCTTC.

V usage is TRBV9 and J usage is TRBJ1-1, with 9 bases aligning to TRBD1. This CDR3 region has 16 residues. Germline assignment: CDR1 SGDLS and CDR2 YYNGEE. V lost 2 bases to trimming and J lost 1 base; unmatched junction nucleotides: 6. The CDR3 nucleotides are TGTGCCAGCAGCGTTCTTCAGGGACAGGGGAACACTGAAGCTTTCTTT. Translated: CASSVLQGQGNTEAFF.

The chain couples TRBV5-1 to TRBJ2-2; TRBD2 is a possible D gene (5 bases). The V end lost 8 bases, the J end lost 6 bases, and 14 bases lay between the germline ends. Per germline, CDR1 SGHRS and CDR2 YFSETQ. This CDR3 region has 13 residues. CDR3 DNA sequence: TGCGCCAGGCCCGGGTTCGGGGCCGGGGAGCTGTTTTTT. It specifies CARPGFGAGELFF. Using reference TRBV5-1 and TRBJ2-2 for the parts outside the CDR3, the full variable domain is KAGVTQTPRYLIKTRGQQVTLSCSPISGHRSVSWYQQTPGQGLQFLFEYFSETQRNKGNFPGRFSGRQFSNSRSEMNVSTLELGDSALYLCARPGFGAGELFFGEGSRLTVL.

V and J are TRBV7-9 and TRBJ2-7; 15 bases agree with TRBD2. The V gene's germline CDR1 is SEHNR and CDR2 FQNEAQ (reference sequence). Trimming took 5 bases from V and 4 from J; bases not matched to a gene: 15. The CDR3 has 19 amino acids. The CDR3 nucleotides are TGTGCCAGCAGCCCCCGTGGGGCTTACGGACTAGCGGGAGGGTACGAGCAGTACTTC. It translates to CASSPRGAYGLAGGYEQYF.

The rearrangement uses TRBV19 and TRBJ1-5; the match to TRBD1 covers 9 bases. CDR3 length equals 14 residues. The V segment lost 3 bases and the J segment 5 bases; nucleotides outside the gene matches: 2. Germline V CDR1 and CDR2: LNHDA, SQIVND (reference sequence). The CDR3 DNA reads as TGTGCCAGTAGTATTGGGACAGGGTATCAGCCCCAGCATTTT. It is translated as CASSIGTGYQPQHF.

The chain uses TRBV5-1 and TRBJ2-7; the match to TRBD2 covers 8 bases. V trimming: 3 bases; J trimming: 6 bases; junction bases outside the gene matches: 14. From germline, CDR1 is SGHRS and CDR2 YFSETQ. The length of the CDR3 is 16 residues. The CDR3 region is CASSYDLAGHHSEQYF. DNA for the CDR3: TGCGCCAGCAGCTACGACCTAGCGGGTCACCACTCCGAGCAGTACTTC.

The sample holds a few counts of this clone. The chain combines TRBV7-9 with TRBJ1-1; D is uncertain. Trimming took 1 base from V and 1 from J, leaving 7 bases between them. CDR3 length: 14 residues. The germline V gene encodes CDR1 SEHNR and CDR2 FQNEAQ (reference sequence). The CDR3 bases are TGTGCCAGCAGCTTAGGCGGAGGGAACACTGAAGCTTTCTTT. As protein: CASSLGGGNTEAFF.

V gene TRBV28 combines with J gene TRBJ2-7, with D tentatively TRBD2 (6 bases). CDR3 length: 13 amino acids. The germline CDR1 and CDR2 sequences are MDHEN and SYDVKM. Deletions cut 7 bases from V and 2 bases from J, with 12 bases between. CDR3 coding DNA: TGTGCCAGCATGGAGGGGTCTACCTACGAGCAGTACTTC. Translated, it gives CASMEGSTYEQYF. The full variable domain, in which reference TRBV28 and TRBJ2-7 provide the parts outside the CDR3, is DVKVTQSSRYLVKRTGEKVFLECVQDMDHENMFWYRQDPGLGLRLIYFSYDVKMKEKGDIPEGYSVSREKKERFSLILESASTNQTSMYLCASMEGSTYEQYFGPGTRLTVT.

In regard to this clone: Within the sample, other DNA sequences also encode this same CDR3. This chain connects TRBV5-1 to TRBJ2-1, with 13 bases identical to TRBD2. Germline assignment: CDR1 SGHRS and CDR2 YFSETQ. This CDR3 region has 16 residues. Germline trimming cut 4 bases from V and 4 bases from J; bases unmatched to any gene: 5. The CDR3, as DNA: TGCGCCAGCAGCCCACTAGCGGGAGGGCCTTACAATGAGCAGTTCTTC. Protein product: CASSPLAGGPYNEQFF.

This chain connects TRBV28 to TRBJ1-2; possible D gene TRBD1, 5 bases. The V end lost 6 bases, the J end lost 6 bases, and 17 bases lay between the germline ends. Germline V gives CDR1 MDHEN, CDR2 SYDVKM. CDR3 length: 14 residues. The CDR3 DNA reads TGTGCCAGCAGACCCCTTGGCAGGGAAGATGGCTACACCTTC. It yields the protein CASRPLGREDGYTF.

The chain uses TRBV7-2 and TRBJ1-2; unclear D gene. The V gene's germline CDR1 is SGHTA and CDR2 FQGNSA. CDR3 length equals 14 residues. V shed 1 base and J shed 7 bases, with 13 bases lying between them. This chain's CDR3 is CASSLGSTQAGYTF. The CDR3 DNA is TGTGCCAGCAGCTTAGGTTCAACTCAGGCTGGCTACACCTTC.

V is TRBV11-2 and J is TRBJ2-7; TRBD2 is a possible D gene (5 bases). Germline CDR1 and CDR2: SGHAT and FQNNGV. Trimming removed 5 bases from V and 6 bases from J, with 20 bases in between. The CDR3 sequence is 15 residues long. CDR3 amino acids: CASSPRTLGGGEQYF. Here the CDR3 DNA reads TGTGCCAGCAGCCCCCGGACTCTAGGTGGCGGCGAGCAGTACTTC.

V usage is TRBV6-1 and J usage is TRBJ1-5, with D perhaps TRBD1 (5 bases). The CDR3 length is 13 residues. Germline V gene data show CDR1 as MNHNS and CDR2 as SASEGT. The V and J ends lost 2 bases and 7 bases respectively, with 9 bases between them. The DNA for the CDR3 is TGTGCCAGCAGTGAATTGGGGGGGCAGCCCCAGCATTTT. Amino acids: CASSELGGQPQHF.